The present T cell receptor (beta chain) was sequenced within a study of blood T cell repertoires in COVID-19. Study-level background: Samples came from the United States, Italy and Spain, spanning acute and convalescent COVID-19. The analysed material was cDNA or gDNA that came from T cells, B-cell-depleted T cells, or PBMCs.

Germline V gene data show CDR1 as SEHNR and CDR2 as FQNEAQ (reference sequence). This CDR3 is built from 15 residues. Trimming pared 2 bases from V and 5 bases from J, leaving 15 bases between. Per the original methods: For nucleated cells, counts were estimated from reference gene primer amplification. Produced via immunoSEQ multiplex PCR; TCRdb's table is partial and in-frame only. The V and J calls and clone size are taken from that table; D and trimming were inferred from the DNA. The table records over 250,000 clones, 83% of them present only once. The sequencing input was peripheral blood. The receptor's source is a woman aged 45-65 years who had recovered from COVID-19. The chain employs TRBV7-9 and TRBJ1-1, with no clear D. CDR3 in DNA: TGTGCCAGCAGCTTAAGTCGAGGACGGGAAACTGAAGCTTTCTTT. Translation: CASSLSRGRETEAFF.